This T cell receptor (beta chain) is from a study of regulatory T cells. General study results and limits: Patient repertoires had restricted TRB V-J pairs and skewed V and J usage, most in Tregs. Hydrophobic residues at CDR3 positions 6 and 7 were enriched in conventional CD4+ T cells of CD3G-deficient patients.

V lost 3 bases and J 2 bases, leaving 7 bases between the germline ends. From germline, CDR1 is MNHNS and CDR2 SASEGT. CDR3 length: 13 residues. Amplification used 52 TRBV primers and 13 TRBJ primers. Measured with immunoSEQ multiplex PCR; TCRdb has only the in-frame clones, and not every one. Among about 32,000 clones, about 91% were seen once, and the ten largest hold over 2%. A couple of CD3G-deficient patients had more severe autoimmunity; all had some. Regulatory (CD25-high CD127-low) and conventional (CD25-low CD127-high) CD4+ T cells were sorted separately. Regarding this clone: Its antigen is still unknown.

This TCR was recovered from a person under 35 with CD3G deficiency. The chain has TRBV6-1 and TRBJ1-2; D call uncertain. The sequenced sample was conventional CD4+ T cells sorted from blood. The CDR3 sequence: CASSDLQNYGYTF. The CDR3 DNA reads as TGTGCCAGCAGTGATCTTCAGAACTATGGCTACACCTTC.